This TCR beta chain was recorded in a study of blood T cells in healthy people across ages. As concerns this clonotype: The antigen remains unidentified.

V gave up 0 bases and J gave up 0 bases, with 21 bases separating them. The V gene's germline CDR1 is MNHEY and CDR2 SVGEGT. CDR3 size: 20 residues. Findings and limits, study-wide: A strong correlation was seen between TCR beta diversity and naive T cell percentage. Comparison with aged donors showed that long-lived donors had more naive CD4+ cells and higher diversity.

Then a second PCR, running roughly 7 to 11 cycles, was carried out with a sample-barcoded 5' primer and a J-beta primer mix. TCRdb recomputed calls from the 5' RACE reads with MiXCR, one row per CDR3 protein. The profile shows hundreds of thousands of distinct CDR3 sequences, approximately 67% of them singletons. J is TRBJ2-1 and V is TRBV6-2 or TRBV6-3, with D tentatively TRBD2 (6 bases). This sequence originates from a young man in good health. Specimen: blood. The CDR3 region is CASSYSGGRGYVISYNEQFF. CDR3 bases: TGTGCCAGCAGTTACTCTGGCGGGCGGGGTTACGTAATCTCCTACAATGAGCAGTTCTTC.